The sequence of this T cell receptor beta chain was determined in a study of blood T cell repertoires in COVID-19. Overall study context: Collection of acute and convalescent COVID-19 samples took place in the United States, Italy and Spain. The cDNA or gDNA used as material had been derived from T cells, B-cell-depleted T cells, or PBMCs.

A Seattle source enrolled patients during active infection and followed them longitudinally. In its sample, this clone was seen once. The CDR3 covers 15 residues. V was clipped by 3 bases and J by 3 bases, with 14 bases between them. CDR1 and CDR2 (germline): LGHDT, YNNKEL (reference sequence). As processed by the authors: It was from reference gene primer amplification that nucleated cell counts were estimated. Generated by immunoSEQ multiplex PCR, the TCRdb table keeps only in-frame clones and is missing some. V, J and clone size were drawn from that table, and D and trimming were deduced from the DNA. This table holds 300,000 to 350,000 clones, approximately 90% found once.

The origin of this receptor is a woman aged 55-69 years with COVID-19, enrolled during active disease. Sequenced input: peripheral blood. The gene calls are TRBV3-1 (or the pseudogene TRBV3-2) and TRBJ2-5; tentatively, D is TRBD1 (6 bases). CDR3 region: CASSHVRDTEETQYF. CDR3 nucleotide sequence: TGTGCCAGCAGCCATGTCCGGGACACAGAAGAGACCCAGTACTTC.